One and the same sample provided the 14 T cell receptor beta chains below, sequenced in a study of T-cell reconstitution after alpha-beta-depleted transplantation in children. The authors prepared the TCRbeta library with unique molecular identifiers. TCRdb re-called the PCR reads with MiXCR, one entry per CDR3 protein. The table includes 250,000 to 300,000 distinct CDR3 sequences, about 10% detected once. The sample consisted of PBMCs from the stem cell graft donor, taken from the stem cell graft. All receptors derive from a human donor who donated a stem cell graft to a child with SCID.

This clonotype has a handful of counts. This chain links TRBV2 with TRBJ2-3, with TRBD2 matching over 8 bases. Per germline, CDR1 SNHLY and CDR2 FYNNEI. CDR3 length: 19 amino acids. The trim removed 4 bases at V and 0 bases at J, leaving 15 bases unmatched. The DNA of the CDR3 is TGTGCCAGCAGTGCACCCCTTGCGGGGGGCGTAACTAGCACAGATACGCAGTATTTT. Translation: CASSAPLAGGVTSTDTQYF.

The gene calls are TRBV20-1 and TRBJ2-1; 10 bases fit TRBD2. CDR3 length: 15 amino acids. Per germline, CDR1 DFQATT and CDR2 SNEGSKA (reference sequence). Trimming cost V 1 base and J 4 bases; bases outside gene matches: 4. The CDR3 protein is CSARVSSGGYNEQFF. The CDR3 nucleotides are TGCAGTGCTAGAGTTTCTAGCGGGGGTTACAATGAGCAGTTCTTC.

DNA for the CDR3: TGCAGTGCCGAAGTCAGGGTTGTGGAAGCCTACGAGCAGTACTTC. Protein: CSAEVRVVEAYEQYF. The chain joins TRBV20-1 to TRBJ2-7; perhaps TRBD1 as D (5 bases). The V gene's germline CDR1 is DFQATT and CDR2 SNEGSKA (reference sequence). Trimming stripped 6 bases from V and 2 bases from J, with 20 bases between. The CDR3 runs to 15 residues.

This clonotype has just a few counts. The chain combines TRBV5-6 with TRBJ2-1; 10 positions agree with TRBD1. Germline V gives CDR1 SGHDT, CDR2 YYEEEE. Losses at the gene ends were 4 bases for V and 7 bases for J; bases not matched to a gene: 11. CDR3 length: 16 amino acids. The CDR3 protein is CASSIAPGQGRNEQFF. The CDR3 DNA reads as TGTGCCAGCAGCATAGCTCCGGGACAGGGGAGGAATGAGCAGTTCTTC.

This clonotype appeared many times. The chain has TRBV2 and TRBJ2-7; D call uncertain. V lost 4 bases, J lost 4 bases, and 2 bases lay in between. Looked up from germline, CDR1 is SNHLY and CDR2 is FYNNEI. The CDR3 has 10 amino acids. In DNA, the CDR3 is TGTGCCAGCAGTGGTTACGAGCAGTACTTC. Translating gives CASSGYEQYF.

This rearrangement joins TRBV20-1 to TRBJ2-3; 9 positions match TRBD2. Trimming cost V 5 bases and J 0 bases; bases outside gene matches: 6. This CDR3 region has 15 residues. The germline gives CDR1 DFQATT, CDR2 SNEGSKA (reference sequence). Written as DNA, the CDR3 is TGCAGTGCTCTAAATAGCGGGGGTAGCACAGATACGCAGTATTTT. This translates into CSALNSGGSTDTQYF.

The table lists this clonotype with many counts. CDR3: CASSKYPSGDSYEQYF. The CDR3 DNA sequence: TGCGCCAGCAGCAAATACCCTAGCGGGGACTCCTACGAGCAGTACTTC. The rearrangement links TRBV5-1 to TRBJ2-7, with 9 bases matching TRBD2. The germline gives CDR1 SGHRS, CDR2 YFSETQ. The length of the CDR3 is 16 residues. Germline trimming cut 4 bases from V and 0 bases from J; bases unmatched to any gene: 8.

In its sample, this clonotype was seen many times. V is TRBV29-1 and J is TRBJ2-5; D remains unclear. CDR3 length equals 15 residues. From germline, CDR1 is SQVTM and CDR2 ANQGSEA. Trimming took off 0 bases at V and 5 bases at J, with 16 bases between the two ends. The CDR3 DNA sequence: TGCAGCGTTGAAGACCTGGCCTCAGCAAGGGAGACCCAGTACTTC. As protein: CSVEDLASARETQYF.

This clonotype has a count of ten or more. The chain is built from TRBV9 and TRBJ2-3, with D possibly being TRBD2 (5 bases). Germline loops: CDR1 SGDLS, CDR2 YYNGEE. This CDR3 comprises 14 residues. V lost 7 bases and J lost 0, with 12 bases in between. The DNA for the CDR3 is TGTGCCAGCGGAACTAGTCCTAGCACAGATACGCAGTATTTT. Protein sequence: CASGTSPSTDTQYF.

This clonotype was detected a few times. This sequence joins TRBV12-3 or TRBV12-4 and TRBJ1-5; TRBD1 might be the D (5 bases). The CDR3 sequence is 15 residues long. With 6 bases removed from V and 0 bases from J, the gap between germline ends came to 12 bases. Here the CDR3 reads CASRSRGDSNQPQHF. DNA of the CDR3: TGTGCCAGCAGAAGCCGGGGGGATAGCAATCAGCCCCAGCATTTT.

This clonotype was seen repeatedly, ten times or more. The chain joins TRBV5-1 to TRBJ1-4; D not resolved. Looked up from germline, CDR1 is SGHRS and CDR2 is YFSETQ. With 0 bases removed from V and 0 bases from J, the gap between germline ends came to 3 bases. This CDR3 is 14 amino acids long. As DNA, the CDR3 is TGCGCCAGCAGCTTGGCTTCAACTAATGAAAAACTGTTTTTT. This translates into CASSLASTNEKLFF.

This clonotype was picked up a small number of times. The chain is built from TRBV7-6 and TRBJ2-2; 8 positions match TRBD1. The CDR3 spans 16 residues. Unmatched junction bases numbered 10, after V lost 5 bases and J lost 5 bases. In germline, CDR1 is SGHVS, CDR2 FNYEAQ. The CDR3 is CASSPPVQGVTGELFF. The CDR3, as DNA: TGTGCCAGCAGCCCCCCGGTACAGGGGGTAACCGGGGAGCTGTTTTTT.

The CDR3 loop is CSVLGQPEETQYF. The CDR3 coding sequence is TGCAGCGTTCTAGGACAACCTGAAGAGACCCAGTACTTC. The J gene is TRBJ2-5, the V gene TRBV29-1, with D tentatively TRBD1 (5 bases). Germline V CDR1 and CDR2: SQVTM, ANQGSEA. Trimming shortened V by 5 bases and J by 3 bases, and 13 bases separated the two germline ends. This CDR3 contains 13 residues.

The rearrangement links TRBV10-2 to TRBJ2-1, with 11 bases aligning to TRBD2. CDR1 and CDR2 (germline): WSHSY, SAAADI. J was trimmed by 3 bases and V by 6 bases; bases with no gene match: 7. The CDR3 runs 16 residues. CDR3 coding DNA: TGCGCCAGCAGAGGAACTAGCGGGGGCCTCTACAATGAGCAGTTCTTC. It yields the protein CASRGTSGGLYNEQFF.